Following are 17 T cell receptor beta chains from one sample sequenced in a study of tumor-infiltrating lymphocytes in primary liver carcinoma. Making TCR beta cDNA involved around 500 ng total RNA and a constant-region primer. Modified slightly, ARM-PCR produced TCR beta libraries over three nested multiplex PCR rounds. Use of TRBV1-TRBV30 forward primers with a C-beta reverse primer characterized the first two PCR rounds, which lasted about 11 cycles each. One entry per CDR3 protein results from TCRdb running MiXCR on the multiplex PCR reads. The sample has around 78,000 distinct CDR3 sequences; about two thirds are singletons. Co-extraction of RNA and DNA was performed on 20-30 mg of unsorted bulk tissue. Input material: liver tumor tissue from sampling region 4. Subset meaning: tumor region T4, right-lateral pole. The source is a woman aged 55-75 years with primary liver carcinoma and hepatitis B virus infection.

The chain combines TRBV24-1 with TRBJ2-1; 13 nucleotides agree with TRBD2. Looked up from germline, CDR1 is KGHDR and CDR2 is SFDVKD. The CDR3 is made up of 17 amino acids. CDR3 DNA: TGTACCATCAGTGTTGGGACTAGCGGGACGCTTTACAATGAGCAGTTCTTC. It translates to CTISVGTSGTLYNEQFF.

This sequence joins TRBV2 and TRBJ2-2; 12 nucleotides match TRBD1. This CDR3 is built from 20 residues. Germline V gene sequence: CDR1 SNHLY, CDR2 FYNNEI. With V trimmed by 5 bases and J by 4 bases, 17 bases remained unmatched. The CDR3 protein is CASSPGQGARSRGSTGELFF. CDR3 nucleotides: TGTGCCAGCAGTCCGGGACAGGGGGCTCGTTCGCGCGGGAGCACCGGGGAGCTGTTTTTT.

This clonotype appeared a single time. One junction end disagrees with the germline gene, perhaps due to a read error. This chain connects TRBV6-1 to TRBJ1-5, with a weak D call TRBD1 (5 bases). This CDR3 spans 14 amino acids. Germline V gene data show CDR1 as MNHNS and CDR2 as SASEGT. CDR3 in amino acids: CASFEGAGNRPQHF. CDR3 in DNA: TGTGCCAGCTTCGAAGGGGCTGGCAATCGGCCCCAGCATTTT.

Details on this clonotype: Relative to the germline gene, one junction end is altered; a read error may explain this. The gene calls are TRBV6-2 or TRBV6-3 and TRBJ2-5; a weak D match, TRBD2 (5 bases). CDR1 and CDR2 (germline): MNHEY, SVGEGT. The length of the CDR3 is 16 residues. CDR3 amino acids: CASSYRSERAGEIQYF. The CDR3 DNA reads TGTGCCAGCAGTTACAGGAGCGAGAGGGCCGGAGAGATCCAGTACTTC.

In the case of this clonotype: One end of the junction does not line up with germline, which may come from a read error. The rearrangement uses TRBV6-1 and TRBJ2-5; D unclear. The length of the CDR3 is 13 residues. The germline gives CDR1 MNHNS, CDR2 SASEGT. CDR3 DNA sequence: TGTGCCGGCAGTTATGACACCCAGGAGACCCAGTACTTC. Protein sequence: CAGSYDTQETQYF.

Comment on this clonotype: Germline and junction disagree at one end, which may indicate a read error. The V gene is TRBV6-6, the J gene TRBJ1-2; TRBD1 might be the D (5 bases). The CDR3 sequence is 13 residues long. CDR1 is MNHNY, CDR2 SVGAGI, per germline (reference sequence). CDR3 nucleotides: TGTGCCAGCAATTACGAGGGGAACTATGGCTACGCCTTC. Encoded protein: CASNYEGNYGYAF.

This clonotype was detected once. Its ends do not fully match the called genes, so a read error is possible. The chain has TRBV6-5 and TRBJ1-5; tentatively, D is TRBD1 (5 bases). This CDR3 has 18 amino acids. From germline, CDR1 is MNHEY and CDR2 SVGAGI. The DNA for the CDR3 is TGTGCCAGCAGCCCCTGGGGCAGGGAAAGGTATAGCAATCAGCCCCAGCATTTC. Its protein product is CASSPWGRERYSNQPQHF.

About this clonotype itself: No conserved phenylalanine or tryptophan ends this CDR3, so it is likely a read error. V usage is TRBV6-1 and J usage is TRBJ2-2; D is perhaps TRBD1 (7 bases). Germline V lookup: CDR1 MNHNS, CDR2 SASEGT. The CDR3 is made up of 13 amino acids. Trimming cost V 7 bases and J 6 bases, with 12 bases left between them. This CDR3 is CASNTRGAGELFY. DNA of the CDR3: TGTGCCAGCAATACCAGGGGGGCCGGGGAGCTGTTTTAT.

The sample holds many counts of this clonotype. The chain uses TRBV7-9 and TRBJ2-3; D possibly corresponds to TRBD2 (6 bases). The CDR3 length is 17 residues. CDR1 is SEHNR, CDR2 FQNEAQ, per germline (reference sequence). Trimming took off 2 bases at V and 3 bases at J, with 18 bases between the two ends. The DNA of the CDR3 is TGTGCCAGCAGCTTAATTCGGTTAGGCGGGAATACAGATACGCAGTATTTT. This sequence encodes CASSLIRLGGNTDTQYF. Full variable domain (outside the CDR3, taken from reference TRBV7-9 and TRBJ2-3): DTGVSQNPRHKITKRGQNVTFRCDPISEHNRLYWYRQTLGQGPEFLTYFQNEAQLEKSRLLSDRFSAERPKGSFSTLEIQRTEQGDSAMYLCASSLIRLGGNTDTQYFGPGTRLTVL.

Regarding this clonotype: This clone may be a read error of a much larger clone one base away. The chain has TRBV28 and TRBJ1-4; the match to TRBD1 covers 10 bases. This CDR3 is built from 15 residues. Germline assignment: CDR1 MDHEN and CDR2 SYDVKM. In DNA form, the CDR3 reads TGTTCCAGCACCCCGACCGGGACAGGGGAGGAAAAACTGTTTTTT. Translated: CSSTPTGTGEEKLFF.

In its sample, this clonotype was seen many times. The chain has TRBV6-1 and TRBJ2-1, with TRBD2 matching 9 bases. The CDR3 runs to 15 residues. With 6 bases clipped from V and 4 bases from J, the junction kept 7 bases outside the gene matches. CDR1 and CDR2 (germline): MNHNS, SASEGT. Here the CDR3 DNA reads TGTGCCAGCAGAATGGGACTAGCCGCTTACAATGAGCAGTTCTTC. It is translated as CASRMGLAAYNEQFF.

The genes are TRBV14 and TRBJ2-1; D ambiguous. This CDR3 is built from 15 residues. Germline CDR1 is SGHDN and CDR2 is FVKESK. CDR3 sequence: CISSQGTSSYNEQFF. The DNA of the CDR3 is TGTATCAGCAGCCAAGGAACCAGCTCCTACAATGAGCAGTTCTTC.

Regarding this clonotype: At one boundary the junction diverges from the germline segment, which might be a read error. The rearrangement uses TRBV4-1 and TRBJ1-2; tentative D call: TRBD1 (5 bases). Per the germline V gene, CDR1 is MGHRA and CDR2 is YSYEKL. This CDR3 has 15 residues. The CDR3 spells CASNQEHGGGYGYTF. The CDR3 nucleotides read TGCGCCAGCAACCAAGAACACGGGGGGGGCTATGGCTACACCTTC.

Comments on this clonotype: One junction end does not reproduce the germline sequence, and a read error may be involved. The V gene is TRBV5-1, the J gene TRBJ2-1, with TRBD2 matching over 10 bases. This CDR3 has 16 residues. Germline V lookup: CDR1 SGHRS, CDR2 YFSETQ. The CDR3 DNA reads TGCGCCAGCAGATTGGCCGGGCTAGCGGGAGTCGATGAGCAGTTCTTC. It encodes CASRLAGLAGVDEQFF.

This clonotype was found a few times. This may arise from a read error, as a much more abundant clone is one base away. The conserved phenylalanine or tryptophan normally closing the CDR3 is absent here, so this likely arose from a read error. The chain links TRBV28 to TRBJ2-5, with D tentatively TRBD1 (6 bases). The CDR3 runs to 14 residues. With 2 bases removed from V and 4 bases from J, the gap between germline ends came to 11 bases. Germline V lookup: CDR1 MDHEN, CDR2 SYDVKM. The CDR3 nucleotides read TGTGCCAGCAGTTTACAGGGGAAAGCAGAGACCCAGTACTCC. Amino acids: CASSLQGKAETQYS.

The chain couples TRBV29-1 to TRBJ2-1, with 9 bases fitting TRBD1. V lost 7 bases, J lost 4 bases, and 8 bases stayed unmatched. Germline CDR1 reads SQVTM; CDR2 reads ANQGSEA. The CDR3 contains 14 residues. CDR3 bases: TGCAGCGGAGGGACAGGGCGACCATACAATGAGCAGTTCTTC. This sequence encodes CSGGTGRPYNEQFF.

The chain employs TRBV27 and TRBJ2-1; perhaps TRBD2 as D (6 bases). The ends were cut back, 3 bases at V and 8 bases at J, with 14 bases in the middle. Per germline, CDR1 MNHEY and CDR2 SMNVEV (reference sequence). This CDR3 comprises 14 residues. Here the CDR3 reads CASSFRLVCYEQFF. The DNA of the CDR3 is TGTGCCAGCAGTTTCAGACTAGTATGCTATGAGCAGTTCTTC.